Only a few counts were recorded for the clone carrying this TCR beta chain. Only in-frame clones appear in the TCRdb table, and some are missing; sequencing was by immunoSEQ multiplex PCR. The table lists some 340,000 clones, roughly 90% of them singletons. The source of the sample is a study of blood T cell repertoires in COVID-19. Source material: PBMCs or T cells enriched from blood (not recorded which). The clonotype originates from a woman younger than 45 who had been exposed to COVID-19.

CDR3 nucleotides: TGTGCCAGCAGTGAGGACAGGGTCCACGAGCAGTACTTC. Translation: CASSEDRVHEQYF. The rearrangement links TRBV2 to TRBJ2-7; 8 bases are a match to TRBD1. Germline-derived CDR1 and CDR2 are SNHLY and FYNNEI. Germline trimming cut 3 bases from V and 5 bases from J; bases unmatched to any gene: 3. The CDR3 totals 13 residues.